These T cell receptor beta chains were read from a single sample in a study of blood T cell repertoires in COVID-19. Clones were sequenced by immunoSEQ multiplex PCR, and TCRdb holds only the in-frame ones, with some missing. This table holds over 250,000 clones, about nine tenths found once. Sequenced sample: PBMCs or T cells enriched from blood (not recorded which). The receptors originated from a woman in her late teens or twenties who had recovered from COVID-19. Each CDR3 is given with its conserved first and last residue. D genes are given only for firm matches. Clone size, where shown, is once, few, many, or a class for clones that have expanded.

V	size	D	J	CDR3	DNA
TRBV9	.	.	TRBJ2-2	CASSVVSTNTGELFF	TGTGCCAGCAGCGTAGTGTCCACGAACACCGGGGAGCTGTTTTTT
TRBV7-8	once	TRBD2	TRBJ2-3	CASSLDRLRRLAGTDTQYF	TGTGCCAGCAGCTTAGACCGGTTACGAAGACTAGCCGGCACAGATACGCAGTATTTT
TRBV7-9	.	TRBD1	TRBJ1-4	CASSLGQGLNEKLFF	TGTGCCAGCAGCTTAGGACAGGGGCTTAATGAAAAACTGTTTTTT
TRBV27	.	.	TRBJ2-7	CASSPTGRYYEQYF	TGTGCCAGCAGCCCCACAGGTCGATATTACGAGCAGTACTTC
TRBV7-9	.	TRBD1	TRBJ1-4	CASSLGQGPEKLFF	TGTGCCAGCAGCTTGGGACAGGGGCCCGAAAAACTGTTTTTT
TRBV5-1	.	.	TRBJ1-1	CASSLASGGLSTEAFF	TGCGCCAGCAGCTTGGCCTCGGGGGGGCTGAGTACTGAAGCTTTCTTT
TRBV27	.	.	TRBJ1-5	CASSHRSPNQPQHF	TGTGCCAGCAGTCACAGATCGCCTAATCAGCCCCAGCATTTT
TRBV28	.	TRBD1	TRBJ1-1	CASLGDRAGNTEAFF	TGTGCCAGCCTTGGGGACAGGGCAGGGAACACTGAAGCTTTCTTT
TRBV14	few	.	TRBJ1-3	CASSQVRAYGNTIYF	TGTGCCAGCAGCCAAGTCAGGGCGTATGGAAACACCATATATTTT
TRBV27	.	.	TRBJ2-5	CASSSRSRETQYF	TGTGCCAGCAGTTCTCGCAGTCGCGAGACCCAGTACTTC
TRBV7-2	once	.	TRBJ2-7	CASSFGGVFLEQYF	TGTGCCAGCAGCTTTGGAGGGGTGTTCCTCGAGCAGTACTTC
TRBV24-1	.	TRBD2	TRBJ2-1	CATSDSVGYSGRSDEQFF	TGTGCCACCAGTGATTCCGTTGGTTATAGCGGGAGAAGTGATGAGCAGTTCTTC
TRBV24-1	.	.	TRBJ1-1	CATSDQVNTEAFF	TGTGCCACCAGTGATCAGGTGAACACTGAAGCTTTCTTT
TRBV5-4	.	.	TRBJ1-1	CASSNKQVLNTEAFF	TGTGCCAGCAGCAATAAGCAAGTCTTGAACACTGAAGCTTTCTTT
TRBV2	.	TRBD1	TRBJ1-5	CASKDREPNQPQHF	TGTGCCAGCAAAGACAGGGAACCTAATCAGCCCCAGCATTTT
TRBV7-3	.	.	TRBJ2-5	CASSLTRPGRGETQYF	TGTGCCAGCAGCTTAACCCGGCCAGGGCGGGGAGAGACCCAGTACTTC
TRBV6-2/TRBV6-3	.	.	TRBJ1-5	CASSYTNFNQPQHF	TGTGCCAGCAGTTACACCAACTTTAATCAGCCCCAGCATTTT
TRBV24-1	.	.	TRBJ2-7	CAVGQGNHEQYF	TGTGCCGTTGGGCAGGGGAACCACGAGCAGTACTTC
TRBV3-1/TRBV3-2	.	.	TRBJ1-4	CASSQSATNEKLFF	TGTGCCAGCAGCCAGAGTGCAACTAATGAAAAACTGTTTTTT
TRBV5-1	.	TRBD1	TRBJ1-1	CASSLWAGGGGTEAFF	TGCGCCAGCAGCTTGTGGGCAGGGGGTGGAGGCACTGAAGCTTTCTTT
TRBV7-9	.	TRBD1	TRBJ2-2	CASSLEGTVNTGELFF	TGTGCCAGCAGCTTAGAAGGGACAGTCAACACCGGGGAGCTGTTTTTT
TRBV4-3	.	.	TRBJ2-5	CASSQVHNTQGETQYF	TGCGCCAGCAGCCAAGTTCACAACACTCAGGGAGAGACCCAGTACTTC
TRBV11-2	.	.	TRBJ2-2	CASSFSGPNTGELFF	TGTGCCAGCAGCTTCTCCGGTCCGAACACCGGGGAGCTGTTTTTT
TRBV12-3/TRBV12-4	.	.	TRBJ2-7	CASRRDTPYEQYF	TGTGCCAGCAGACGGGACACGCCCTACGAGCAGTACTTC
TRBV18	.	.	TRBJ1-5	CASSKLQGGNQPQHF	TGTGCCAGCTCAAAGTTACAGGGCGGCAATCAGCCCCAGCATTTT
TRBV2	.	TRBD2	TRBJ2-7	CASSEGTSRTYEQYF	TGTGCCAGCAGTGAAGGGACTAGCCGTACCTACGAGCAGTACTTC
TRBV14	.	.	TRBJ2-7	CASSQEFGLIFYEQYF	TGTGCCAGCAGCCAAGAGTTTGGACTTATCTTCTACGAGCAGTACTTC
TRBV7-2	.	TRBD2	TRBJ2-5	CASSLRAGTSAVETQYF	TGTGCCAGCAGCTTAAGGGCCGGGACTAGCGCTGTGGAGACCCAGTACTTC
TRBV7-3	.	.	TRBJ2-2	CASSSGQNTGELFF	TGTGCCAGCAGCTCGGGACAGAACACCGGGGAGCTGTTTTTT
TRBV14	.	TRBD2	TRBJ2-7	CASSQDREGVSYEQYF	TGTGCCAGCAGCCAAGATAGGGAGGGAGTGAGCTACGAGCAGTACTTC
TRBV1	.	.	TRBJ1-2	CTSSHGQLDGYTF	TGCACCAGCAGCCACGGACAGCTTGATGGCTACACCTTC
TRBV29-1	.	.	TRBJ1-3	CSVLPSTSGNTIYF	TGCAGCGTTTTACCAAGCACCTCTGGAAACACCATATATTTT
TRBV7-9	.	.	TRBJ2-5	CASTETLETQYF	TGTGCCAGCACCGAGACTCTTGAGACCCAGTACTTC
TRBV14	.	TRBD2	TRBJ2-1	CASSQVTSGGRTQFF	TGTGCCAGCAGCCAAGTAACTAGCGGGGGGCGGACGCAGTTCTTC
TRBV6-5	many	TRBD2	TRBJ2-7	CASSVLAGRYEQYF	TGTGCCAGCAGCGTACTAGCGGGAAGGTACGAGCAGTACTTC
TRBV4-2	.	.	TRBJ2-7	CASSQEGAEVEQYF	TGTGCCAGCAGCCAAGAAGGCGCGGAGGTCGAGCAGTACTTC
TRBV7-9	.	TRBD1	TRBJ1-2	CASSPDRAYGYTF	TGTGCCAGCAGTCCCGACAGGGCCTATGGCTACACCTTC
TRBV5-1	.	TRBD1	TRBJ1-2	CASTLNRQGENYGYTF	TGCGCCAGCACACTAAACAGACAGGGGGAGAACTATGGCTACACCTTC
TRBV5-6	.	.	TRBJ2-5	CASSFRSVETQYF	TGTGCCAGCAGCTTTCGATCGGTGGAGACCCAGTACTTC
TRBV2	once	.	TRBJ1-2	CASSEEEGSGYGYTF	TGTGCCAGCAGTGAAGAGGAGGGGTCGGGATATGGCTACACCTTC
TRBV3-1/TRBV3-2	.	.	TRBJ2-2	CASSQGATGELFF	TGTGCCAGCAGCCAAGGGGCCACCGGGGAGCTGTTTTTT
TRBV6-4	.	.	TRBJ2-6	CASSEGASGANVLTF	TGTGCCAGCAGTGAGGGGGCCTCTGGGGCCAACGTCCTGACTTTC
TRBV12-3/TRBV12-4	.	.	TRBJ1-1	CASSWSLNTEAFF	TGTGCCAGCAGTTGGAGTTTGAACACTGAAGCTTTCTTT
TRBV28	.	TRBD1	TRBJ2-2	CASRPPWTGPDTGELFF	TGTGCCAGCAGGCCACCTTGGACAGGGCCGGACACCGGGGAGCTGTTTTTT